Listed here are 28 T cell receptor beta chains from one sample, sequenced in a study of shared T cell receptors in the human thymus. Generated by immunoSEQ multiplex PCR, the TCRdb table keeps only in-frame clones and is missing some. The sample gives hundreds of thousands of clones, 70% to 90% of which show up once; just under 0.0095% is in the top ten. These data also featured in a second study, about human thymus T cells.

The source material was thymocytes. The origin of the receptors is a boy in the first two years of life with a congenital heart defect.

This sequence joins TRBV6-5 and TRBJ2-3; tentatively, D is TRBD2 (5 bases). Germline V CDR1 and CDR2: MNHEY, SVGAGI. The CDR3 has 13 residues. Trimming left V 5 bases short and J 8 bases short, with 14 bases between. CDR3 coding DNA: TGTGCCAGCAGTGCCGGACTCAGTGGTACGCAGTATTTT. Its protein is CASSAGLSGTQYF.

This chain joins TRBV5-8 and TRBJ2-5; 11 bases map to TRBD2. The trim removed 3 bases at V and 4 bases at J, leaving 20 bases unmatched. Germline V gene sequence: CDR1 SGHTS, CDR2 YDEGEE. The CDR3 runs to 20 residues. Written as DNA, the CDR3 is TGTGCCAGCAGCTCCGGAGGGTGGTTAGCGGGGGGGCCGTCATCAGAGACCCAGTACTTC. Protein sequence: CASSSGGWLAGGPSSETQYF.

CDR3 amino acids: CASSSQTGLYNEQFF. The CDR3 nucleotides read TGTGCCAGCAGTTCCCAGACAGGATTATACAATGAGCAGTTCTTC. The V call is TRBV27, the J call TRBJ2-1; weak D call: TRBD1 (6 bases). Germline CDR1 and CDR2: MNHEY and SMNVEV (reference sequence). The CDR3 has 15 residues. The ends were cut back, 4 bases at V and 4 bases at J, with 14 bases in the middle.

J is TRBJ1-6 and V is TRBV7-2; no firm D call. CDR3 length: 15 amino acids. The V end lost 5 bases, the J end lost 4 bases, and 12 bases lay between the germline ends. Germline lookup yields CDR1 SGHTA and CDR2 FQGNSA. The CDR3 DNA reads as TGTGCCAGCAGCGCCGGACTGGGTTATAATTCACCCCTCCACTTT. Encoded protein: CASSAGLGYNSPLHF.

This clone was picked up a small number of times. In DNA, the CDR3 is TGTGCCAGCACCGGGACATCAGGAAACACCATATATTTT. The encoded protein is CASTGTSGNTIYF. The gene calls are TRBV6-6 and TRBJ1-3, with D possibly TRBD1 on 6 matching bases. This CDR3 has 13 residues. CDR1 MNHNY and CDR2 SVGAGI come from the germline V gene (reference sequence). V lost 7 bases and J 4 bases, leaving 11 bases between the germline ends.

DNA for the CDR3: TGTGCCAGCAGCTCACCGAGACTAGCGGGGACCAGCTCCTACAATGAGCAGTTCTTC. This sequence encodes CASSSPRLAGTSSYNEQFF. The genes are TRBV11-2 and TRBJ2-1, with 11 bases identical to TRBD2. Losses at the gene ends were 4 bases for V and 0 bases for J; bases not matched to a gene: 11. This CDR3 has 19 amino acids. In germline, CDR1 is SGHAT, CDR2 FQNNGV.

The chain carries TRBV14 and TRBJ2-7, with 7 positions matching TRBD1. The CDR3 runs 16 residues. Germline V CDR1 and CDR2: SGHDN, FVKESK. Germline trimming cut 5 bases from V and 2 bases from J; bases unmatched to any gene: 12. CDR3 in DNA: TGTGCCAGCAGCAATGGGACAGCCGAACATACCTACGAGCAGTACTTC. Translated: CASSNGTAEHTYEQYF. The full variable domain, completed using reference TRBV14 and TRBJ2-7, is EAGVTQFPSHSVIEKGQTVTLRCDPISGHDNLYWYRRVMGKEIKFLLHFVKESKQDESGMPNNRFLAERTGGTYSTLKVQPAELEDSGVYFCASSNGTAEHTYEQYFGPGTRLTVT.

This clone occurred a few times. The chain has TRBV4-1 and TRBJ2-1; TRBD2 aligns across 10 bases. V lost 2 bases, J lost 2 bases, and 9 bases stayed unmatched. The CDR3 covers 18 residues. The germline gives CDR1 MGHRA, CDR2 YSYEKL. CDR3 in DNA: TGCGCCAGCAGCCAACTAGCGGGGGAGTCCCTCCCCTACAATGAGCAGTTCTTC. Protein product: CASSQLAGESLPYNEQFF.

This sequence joins TRBV5-4 and TRBJ1-1; D is unresolved. V was pared by 2 bases and J by 0 bases, with 2 bases between. This CDR3 has 12 amino acids. CDR1 and CDR2 from the germline V gene are SGHNT and YYREEE (reference sequence). The CDR3: CASSFLNTEAFF. CDR3 coding DNA: TGTGCCAGCAGCTTCTTGAACACTGAAGCTTTCTTT.

The chain has TRBV6-1 and TRBJ2-7; possible D gene TRBD1, 5 bases. This CDR3 is built from 16 residues. The V end lost 2 bases, the J end lost 3 bases, and 17 bases lay between the germline ends. Per the germline V gene, CDR1 is MNHNS and CDR2 is SASEGT. The DNA for the CDR3 is TGTGCCAGCAGTGAAAGAAAACGGACAAGGATCTACGAGCAGTACTTC. This sequence encodes CASSERKRTRIYEQYF.

This clone was picked up one time. The V call is TRBV7-8, the J call TRBJ2-2; 7 nucleotides match TRBD1. There are 15 residues in the CDR3. The V segment lost 4 bases and the J segment 2 bases; nucleotides outside the gene matches: 4. Germline lookup yields CDR1 SGHVS and CDR2 FQNEAQ. CDR3 coding DNA: TGTGCCAGCAGCTGCGGACAGGCAAACACCGGGGAGCTGTTTTTT. Amino acids: CASSCGQANTGELFF. The whole variable domain, filled in from reference TRBV7-8 and TRBJ2-2, reads GAGVSQSPRYKVAKRGQDVALRCDPISGHVSLFWYQQALGQGPEFLTYFQNEAQLDKSGLPSDRFFAERPEGSVSTLKIQRTQQEDSAVYLCASSCGQANTGELFFGEGSRLTVL.

CDR3 sequence reads: CASSLGQGAIGYTF. Here the CDR3 DNA reads TGTGCCAGTAGTCTGGGACAGGGGGCGATCGGCTACACCTTC. The rearrangement links TRBV19 to TRBJ1-2, with 12 positions matching TRBD1. This CDR3 spans 14 amino acids. The germline V gene has CDR1 LNHDA and CDR2 SQIVND (reference sequence). Trimming took 5 bases from V and 8 from J; bases not matched to a gene: 6.

The chain has TRBV5-4 and TRBJ1-2; D remains ambiguous. Germline CDR1 is SGHNT and CDR2 is YYREEE (reference sequence). V dropped 0 bases and J dropped 0 bases, with 9 bases sitting between them. The CDR3 covers 15 residues. The CDR3 sequence: CASSLGRHPNYGYTF. The CDR3 DNA follows: TGTGCCAGCAGCTTGGGTAGACACCCTAACTATGGCTACACCTTC.

V gene TRBV29-1 combines with J gene TRBJ2-7, with TRBD1 identical over 7 bases. Germline V lookup: CDR1 SQVTM, CDR2 ANQGSEA. V dropped 4 bases and J dropped 0; count of bases not matched to a gene: 3. The CDR3 is 13 amino acids. The CDR3 spells CSVGGQSSYEQYF. CDR3 DNA: TGCAGCGTTGGGGGACAGTCCTCCTACGAGCAGTACTTC.

The chain combines TRBV29-1 with TRBJ2-3, with TRBD2 as a possible D gene (6 bases). The CDR3 has 14 amino acids. V lost 3 bases and J lost 5, with 15 bases in between. Germline V gives CDR1 SQVTM, CDR2 ANQGSEA. The CDR3 DNA reads as TGCAGCGTTGACGGGGAGGAGGGTGTAGATACGCAGTATTTT. It translates to CSVDGEEGVDTQYF.

This chain connects TRBV13 to TRBJ2-3; D may be TRBD1 (6 bases). The V end was cut by 9 bases, the J end by 0 bases, with 13 bases between. CDR3 length: 14 residues. Per germline, CDR1 PRHDT and CDR2 FYEKMQ (reference sequence). The CDR3 is CARGGKNSTDTQYF. Here the CDR3 DNA reads TGTGCCAGAGGGGGAAAGAATAGCACAGATACGCAGTATTTT.

The chain joins TRBV4-2 to TRBJ1-1; tentatively, D is TRBD1 (5 bases). Germline CDR1 reads LGHNA; CDR2 reads YNFKEQ. This CDR3 is 18 amino acids long. Deletions cut 0 bases from V and 3 bases from J, with 20 bases between. CDR3: CASSQDRAPVGGHTEAFF. The CDR3 DNA sequence: TGTGCCAGCAGCCAAGATAGAGCCCCCGTGGGGGGTCACACTGAAGCTTTCTTT.

CDR3 bases: TGTGCCAGCAGCCATAGCGGGGGGGCTAGCACCGGGGAGCTGTTTTTT. Protein product: CASSHSGGASTGELFF. This rearrangement joins TRBV7-2 to TRBJ2-2, with 11 positions matching TRBD2. The CDR3 covers 16 residues. After removal of 5 bases from V and 4 bases from J, the junction contained 6 bases not matched to a gene. The germline V gene has CDR1 SGHTA and CDR2 FQGNSA. Full variable domain (missing parts from reference TRBV7-2 and TRBJ2-2): GAGVSQSPSNKVTEKGKDVELRCDPISGHTALYWYRQSLGQGLEFLIYFQGNSAPDKSGLPSDRFSAERTGGSVSTLTIQRTQQEDSAVYLCASSHSGGASTGELFFGEGSRLTVL.

The DNA for the CDR3 is TGTGCCAGCAGTTGGACAGGGGTGAAGGCAGATACGCAGTATTTT. Amino acid sequence: CASSWTGVKADTQYF. The V gene is TRBV7-8, the J gene TRBJ2-3; 9 nucleotides align to TRBD1. The CDR3 consists of 15 residues. Germline CDR1 SGHVS, CDR2 FQNEAQ. Unmatched junction bases numbered 8, after V lost 6 bases and J lost 4 bases.

The V call is TRBV4-3, the J call TRBJ2-1; tentative D call: TRBD2 (7 bases). Trimming shortened V by 0 bases and J by 6 bases, and 18 bases separated the two germline ends. This CDR3 has 17 amino acids. Looked up from germline, CDR1 is LGHNA and CDR2 is YSLEER. The CDR3 protein is CASSQDTPEGGINEQFF. Written as DNA, the CDR3 is TGCGCCAGCAGCCAAGATACCCCCGAGGGGGGGATCAATGAGCAGTTCTTC.

This chain connects TRBV12-5 to TRBJ2-2, with 8 nucleotides matching TRBD1. The CDR3 has 15 residues. Trimming took 5 bases from V and 3 from J; bases not matched to a gene: 5. Germline assignment: CDR1 LGHNT and CDR2 FRNRAP. The CDR3 sequence is CASGDGTGDTGELFF. The CDR3 DNA is TGTGCTAGTGGTGACGGGACAGGAGACACCGGGGAGCTGTTTTTT.

This chain connects TRBV9 to TRBJ2-2; 7 nucleotides agree with TRBD2. Germline V lookup: CDR1 SGDLS, CDR2 YYNGEE. CDR3 length equals 18 residues. V shed 3 bases, J shed 3 bases, and the junction held 14 bases outside the gene matches. CDR3 in DNA: TGTGCCAGCAGCGCCCCAGCGGAGGCGGGGAGGGACACCGGGGAGCTGTTTTTT. This sequence encodes CASSAPAEAGRDTGELFF.

This clone showed up just a few times. The CDR3 DNA reads as TGTGCCAGCAGTCACCTCGGTGATCAGCCCCAGCATTTT. Translation gives CASSHLGDQPQHF. V and J are TRBV27 and TRBJ1-5; no reliable D call. Trimming shortened V by 5 bases and J by 5 bases, and 10 bases separated the two germline ends. This CDR3 spans 13 amino acids. Germline CDR1 and CDR2: MNHEY and SMNVEV (reference sequence).

V gene TRBV4-3 combines with J gene TRBJ1-2; the match to TRBD1 covers 8 bases. Per the germline V gene, CDR1 is LGHNA and CDR2 is YSLEER. This CDR3 comprises 20 residues. The V gene end was trimmed by 3 bases and the J gene end by 2 bases; junction bases not matched to a gene: 20. CDR3 DNA sequence: TGCGCCAGCAGCCATCGTGTCAAGGACAGGGAGTTTTTCATCAACTATGGCTACACCTTC. It is translated as CASSHRVKDREFFINYGYTF.

This chain links TRBV5-1 with TRBJ1-1, with D possibly matching TRBD1 (5 bases). V was clipped by 5 bases and J by 5 bases, with 19 bases between them. Germline assignment: CDR1 SGHRS and CDR2 YFSETQ. This CDR3 is built from 15 residues. For the CDR3, the DNA is TGCGCCAGCAGACGTAAGAAGGGGCTGGAGACTGAAGCTTTCTTT. Translated: CASRRKKGLETEAFF.

The chain combines TRBV27 with TRBJ2-3, with 7 bases that match TRBD2. J was trimmed by 2 bases and V by 0 bases; bases with no gene match: 5. CDR1 MNHEY and CDR2 SMNVEV come from the germline V gene (reference sequence). The CDR3 has 16 residues. In DNA form, the CDR3 reads TGTGCCAGCAGTTTATCCGGGCTAGCGGTCACAGATACGCAGTATTTT. This sequence encodes CASSLSGLAVTDTQYF.

The rearrangement links TRBV7-2 to TRBJ1-2, with 9 bases fitting TRBD1. From germline, CDR1 is SGHTA and CDR2 FQGNSA. Unmatched junction bases numbered 10, after V lost 1 base and J lost 4 bases. The CDR3 extends over 17 amino acids. The CDR3, as DNA: TGTGCCAGCAGCTTAGAGGGACAGGGTAACCGGTTCTATGGCTACACCTTC. Translating gives CASSLEGQGNRFYGYTF.

This clone appeared a few times. The rearrangement links TRBV5-6 to TRBJ1-2; 7 bases are a match to TRBD1. Germline V gene lookup returns CDR1 SGHDT and CDR2 YYEEEE. V gave up 4 bases and J gave up 8 bases; unmatched junction bases: 11. The length of the CDR3 is 14 residues. CDR3 DNA sequence: TGTGCCAGCAGCGCCACAGGGGAAGGCAAGGGCTACACCTTC. It yields the protein CASSATGEGKGYTF.